A single sample is the source of the 12 T cell receptor beta chains below, sequenced in a study of T-cell memory formation after mild COVID-19 (dated by TCRdb to about 2021). The library was built by means of 5' RACE. The instrument was an Illumina NovaSeq 6000. The public reads were run again by TCRdb, first through fastp at Q25 and then through MiXCR, and only productive beta chains were kept. Here each entry gathers all rows of one CDR3 protein and keeps the most common genes and DNA. The sample table shows hundreds of thousands of distinct CDR3 sequences, and roughly 20% are seen once. The ten largest account for roughly 9.1% of the sample. The sample comprised PBMCs or a T cell subset sorted from them (not recorded which). Receptors originate from an adult woman who had mild COVID-19 (a few samples of this study predate the infection). The sample titles of this study are shuffled in the database, so cell type and time point are left out; the donor was told from shared clones.

The DNA of the CDR3 is TGCGCCAGCAGCACGACAACTAACAGGAACACTGAAGCTTTCTTT. This gives the protein CASSTTTNRNTEAFF. This chain joins TRBV5-1 and TRBJ1-1; D is unresolved. V shed 4 bases and J shed 1 base, with 14 bases lying between them. This CDR3 is 15 amino acids long. Germline V gene data show CDR1 as SGHRS and CDR2 as YFSETQ.

This clonotype showed up just a few times. This chain connects TRBV2 to TRBJ2-5; D possibly corresponds to TRBD2 (5 bases). Trimming stripped 8 bases from V and 5 bases from J, with 15 bases between. The CDR3 contains 13 residues. Germline loops: CDR1 SNHLY, CDR2 FYNNEI. This CDR3 is CASDGLPRETQYF. The CDR3 DNA follows: TGTGCCAGCGATGGACTGCCTCGGGAGACCCAGTACTTC. The whole variable domain, filled in from reference TRBV2 and TRBJ2-5, reads EPEVTQTPSHQVTQMGQEVILRCVPISNHLYFYWYRQILGQKVEFLVSFYNNEISEKSEIFDDQFSVERPDGSNFTLKIRSTKLEDSAMYFCASDGLPRETQYFGPGTRLLVL.

This clonotype has only a few counts. J is TRBJ1-1 and V is TRBV15; D gene uncertain. Deletions cut 4 bases from V and 4 bases from J, with 7 bases between. Germline CDR1 is LNHNV and CDR2 is YYDKDF (reference sequence). CDR3 length: 12 residues. The CDR3, as DNA: TGTGCCACCAGCAAACGGAGCACTGAAGCTTTCTTT. Translated: CATSKRSTEAFF.

The chain uses TRBV5-1 and TRBJ2-1; tentative D call: TRBD2 (5 bases). Germline CDR1 reads SGHRS; CDR2 reads YFSETQ. The V end was cut by 0 bases, the J end by 2 bases, with 9 bases between. This CDR3 is 15 amino acids long. Here the CDR3 reads CASSLVGGAYNEQFF. In DNA, the CDR3 is TGCGCCAGCAGCTTGGTCGGAGGAGCCTACAATGAGCAGTTCTTC.

The J gene is TRBJ2-3, the V gene TRBV7-9; D call uncertain. The ends were cut back, 5 bases at V and 14 bases at J, with 17 bases in the middle. Germline CDR1 is SEHNR and CDR2 is FQNEAQ (reference sequence). The CDR3 covers 12 residues. Written as DNA, the CDR3 is TGTGCCAGCAGCCCCGACACCGTTCGGACGTATTTT. Translated, it gives CASSPDTVRTYF.

CDR3 protein: CSAGVPGLTYEQYF. The CDR3, as DNA: TGCAGTGCTGGCGTACCGGGACTCACGTACGAGCAGTACTTC. The J gene is TRBJ2-7, the V gene TRBV20-1; D is perhaps TRBD2 (6 bases). The CDR3 is 14 residues long. Per germline, CDR1 DFQATT and CDR2 SNEGSKA (reference sequence). Trimming pared 5 bases from V and 4 bases from J, leaving 18 bases between.

This clonotype has more than one count but fewer than ten. This sequence joins TRBV20-1 and TRBJ2-1; 10 nucleotides line up with TRBD2. Trimming took 4 bases from V and 9 from J; bases not matched to a gene: 3. The CDR3 loop spans 12 amino acids. Germline V gene sequence: CDR1 DFQATT, CDR2 SNEGSKA (reference sequence). In nucleotides, the CDR3 is TGCAGTGCTAAGGGACTAGCGCCTGAGCAGTTCTTC. Translating it yields CSAKGLAPEQFF.

This clonotype came up a few times. This chain connects TRBV29-1 to TRBJ1-1; a weak D match, TRBD1 (6 bases). CDR1 and CDR2 from the germline V gene are SQVTM and ANQGSEA. The CDR3 consists of 14 residues. Between the trimmed V and J ends, which lost 1 base and 3 bases, there was a span of 12 bases. The CDR3 is CSVEGRRGDTEAFF. CDR3 DNA sequence: TGCAGCGTTGAAGGGCGGAGGGGGGACACTGAAGCTTTCTTT.

This clonotype has just a few counts. This rearrangement joins TRBV18 to TRBJ2-2; D gene uncertain. The CDR3 length is 18 residues. V lost 0 bases to trimming and J lost 0 bases, with 14 bases between them. Germline CDR1 reads KGHSH; CDR2 reads LQKENI. The CDR3 is CASSPPFQVTANTGELFF. The CDR3 DNA reads as TGTGCCAGCTCACCACCGTTCCAAGTTACCGCGAACACCGGGGAGCTGTTTTTT.

Only a few counts were recorded for this clonotype. This rearrangement joins TRBV6-5 to TRBJ2-3, with a possible D match to TRBD2 (7 bases). The CDR3 consists of 15 residues. Germline lookup yields CDR1 MNHEY and CDR2 SVGAGI. Trimming left V 6 bases short and J 0 bases short, with 13 bases between. CDR3 nucleotide sequence: TGTGCCAGCAGGCGGGGGCGGCCTAGCACAGATACGCAGTATTTT. This encodes CASRRGRPSTDTQYF.

The rearrangement uses TRBV12-3 or TRBV12-4 and TRBJ2-7; TRBD2 might be the D (6 bases). This CDR3 region has 15 residues. V was shortened by 6 bases and J by 1 base, with 16 bases between the two germline ends. The CDR3 coding sequence is TGTGCCAGCAGCCGAGGGACTGATATGTCCTACGAGCAGTACTTC. Translating gives CASSRGTDMSYEQYF.

There are a few counts of this clonotype. This sequence joins TRBV9 and TRBJ2-1; the match to TRBD2 covers 9 bases. Germline CDR1 and CDR2: SGDLS and YYNGEE. The CDR3 sequence is 16 residues long. V lost 3 bases to trimming and J lost 8 bases; unmatched junction nucleotides: 12. DNA for the CDR3: TGTGCCAGCAGCGCTCCCTTTGCGGGAGGGCCTTATGAGCAGTTCTTC. Its translation is CASSAPFAGGPYEQFF.